This T cell receptor beta chain was captured by sequencing in a study of early T cells in non-severe SARS-CoV-2 infection. Comment on this clonotype: Compared with germline, one end of the junction differs, possibly owing to a read error.

TCRdb called the 5' RACE reads again in MiXCR, with one record for every CDR3 protein. The sample records some 71,000 distinct CDR3 sequences, roughly a tenth being singletons. Germline CDR1 and CDR2: ENHRY and SYGVKD. The CDR3 has 13 amino acids. Source material: whole blood. The sequence came from an adult who was a healthcare worker with PCR-confirmed SARS-CoV-2 infection or an uninfected control (not recorded which). The V gene is TRBV10-3, the J gene TRBJ2-3, with a weak D call TRBD2 (7 bases). Here the CDR3 reads CAIGGGSRDTQYF. The CDR3 coding sequence is TGTGCCATCGGGGGCGGGAGCAGAGATACGCAGTATTTT.